The 8 T cell receptor beta chains reported below all come from one sample, sequenced in a study of blood T cell repertoires in COVID-19. The data were produced by immunoSEQ multiplex PCR, yet TCRdb's version contains in-frame clones alone and is incomplete. The sample contains roughly 140,000 clones, 75% to 90% of which appear only once. Sample: peripheral blood. The receptor source for this set is a man between 60 and 75 years old with acute or convalescent COVID-19.

The chain joins TRBV19 to TRBJ1-1; 10 nucleotides align to TRBD1. The V gene end was trimmed by 3 bases and the J gene end by 5 bases; junction bases not matched to a gene: 9. This CDR3 spans 16 amino acids. Germline V gene data show CDR1 as LNHDA and CDR2 as SQIVND (reference sequence). CDR3 sequence reads: CASSISDRGLRTEAFF. In DNA, the CDR3 is TGTGCCAGTAGTATCTCCGACAGGGGGCTCAGGACTGAAGCTTTCTTT. Full variable domain (rest looked up from reference TRBV19 and TRBJ1-1): DGGITQSPKYLFRKEGQNVTLSCEQNLNHDAMYWYRQDPGQGLRLIYYSQIVNDFQKGDIAEGYSVSREKKESFPLTVTSAQKNPTAFYLCASSISDRGLRTEAFFGQGTRLTVV.

The rearrangement links TRBV4-2 to TRBJ1-2; TRBD1 aligns across 7 bases. This CDR3 region has 15 residues. V shed 0 bases, J shed 2 bases, and the junction held 3 bases outside the gene matches. The germline gives CDR1 LGHNA, CDR2 YNFKEQ. The CDR3 sequence is CASSQDQGVNYGYTF. As DNA, the CDR3 is TGTGCCAGCAGCCAAGATCAGGGGGTGAACTATGGCTACACCTTC.

The chain has TRBV24-1 and TRBJ2-1; tentative D call: TRBD1 (7 bases). The CDR3 is made up of 15 amino acids. V was pared by 0 bases and J by 12 bases, with 17 bases between. CDR1 KGHDR and CDR2 SFDVKD come from the germline V gene. The CDR3 reads CATSDLRGGAGGQFF. The CDR3 nucleotides read TGTGCCACCAGTGATTTGCGAGGGGGCGCCGGGGGGCAGTTCTTC.

The chain links TRBV30 to TRBJ1-2; D might be TRBD1 (6 bases). Germline V gene lookup returns CDR1 GTSNPN and CDR2 SVGIG (reference sequence). Trimming left V 5 bases short and J 7 bases short, with 14 bases between. This CDR3 is 12 amino acids long. The CDR3 nucleotides are TGTGCCTGGCACAGGGATCGACGTGGCTACACCTTC. Residues: CAWHRDRRGYTF.

The chain combines TRBV7-2 with TRBJ2-7; the D is unclear. CDR3 size: 15 residues. Deletions cut 5 bases from V and 0 bases from J, with 14 bases between. Germline V gene data show CDR1 as SGHTA and CDR2 as FQGNSA. CDR3 residues: CASSRIQIPSYEQYF. The CDR3 nucleotides read TGTGCCAGCAGCCGGATACAGATCCCCTCCTACGAGCAGTACTTC.

This rearrangement joins TRBV30 to TRBJ2-5, with D maybe TRBD2 (5 bases). Looked up from germline, CDR1 is GTSNPN and CDR2 is SVGIG (reference sequence). Between the trimmed V and J ends, which lost 0 bases and 9 bases, there was a span of 8 bases. This CDR3 comprises 11 residues. CDR3 bases: TGTGCCTGGAGTGTAAGAGGGCCCCAGTACTTC. Translated: CAWSVRGPQYF.

This chain links TRBV19 with TRBJ1-5, with 7 positions matching TRBD1. J lost 7 bases, V lost 5 bases, and 8 bases had no gene match. The CDR3 spans 14 residues. Germline CDR1 and CDR2: LNHDA and SQIVND (reference sequence). The CDR3: CASSPRQGLQPQHF. In nucleotides, the CDR3 is TGTGCCAGTAGTCCCCGACAGGGTCTCCAGCCCCAGCATTTT.

In this sample, this clone turned up a few times. A junction end diverges from the germline sequence, so it may reflect a read error. The chain joins TRBV7-2 to TRBJ1-5; 7 bases are a match to TRBD1. This CDR3 is built from 15 residues. The germline V gene has CDR1 SGHTA and CDR2 FQGNSA. CDR3 coding DNA: TGTGCCAGCAGCTTATCAGGGGGTAGCTATCAGCCCCAGCATTTT. Translation gives CASSLSGGSYQPQHF.